A single sample is the source of the 15 T cell receptor beta chains below, sequenced in a study of shared clonotypes between healthy human individuals. Produced via immunoSEQ multiplex PCR; TCRdb's table is partial and in-frame only. The profile shows 550,000 to 700,000 clones, roughly 73% of them singletons. The sequenced sample was memory CD4+ T cells sorted from blood. Subset meaning: CD45RA-negative fraction. Receptor source: a woman aged 30 to 39 in good health.

In its sample, this clone was seen once. The gene calls are TRBV2 and TRBJ1-5, with D possibly TRBD1 on 5 matching bases. V was pared by 4 bases and J by 4 bases, with 11 bases between. CDR3 length: 14 residues. CDR1 is SNHLY, CDR2 FYNNEI, per germline. The CDR3 reads CASSVYPGNQPQHF. The CDR3 DNA is TGTGCCAGCAGTGTGTATCCAGGGAATCAGCCCCAGCATTTT. Combining the CDR3 with reference TRBV2 and TRBJ1-5 gives the whole variable domain EPEVTQTPSHQVTQMGQEVILRCVPISNHLYFYWYRQILGQKVEFLVSFYNNEISEKSEIFDDQFSVERPDGSNFTLKIRSTKLEDSAMYFCASSVYPGNQPQHFGDGTRLSIL.

The CDR3 spells CASSLTRGYTEAFF. Here the CDR3 DNA reads TGTGCCAGCAGCTTAACTAGGGGCTACACTGAAGCTTTCTTT. This chain connects TRBV7-2 to TRBJ1-1; a weak D match, TRBD1 (5 bases). Per germline, CDR1 SGHTA and CDR2 FQGNSA. V was clipped by 2 bases and J by 3 bases, with 10 bases between them. The CDR3 extends over 14 amino acids.

This chain uses TRBV7-2 with TRBJ2-5, with D possibly being TRBD1 (5 bases). The CDR3 spans 13 residues. With 4 bases removed from V and 3 bases from J, the gap between germline ends came to 9 bases. Germline CDR1 SGHTA, CDR2 FQGNSA. CDR3 sequence reads: CASSWGAEETQYF. The CDR3 DNA is TGTGCCAGCAGCTGGGGCGCCGAAGAGACCCAGTACTTC.

The table lists this clone with a count of one. Other DNA sequences in this specimen translate into the identical CDR3. V usage is TRBV5-1 and J usage is TRBJ1-1; D gene unclear. V was trimmed by 0 bases and J by 6 bases, leaving 9 bases between them. The CDR3 contains 13 residues. Germline V gives CDR1 SGHRS, CDR2 YFSETQ. The CDR3 reads CASSLGSGPEAFF. DNA of the CDR3: TGCGCCAGCAGCTTGGGGTCTGGCCCTGAAGCTTTCTTT.

This clone occurred a few times. The gene calls are TRBV5-4 and TRBJ2-5, with 9 bases lining up with TRBD1. Looked up from germline, CDR1 is SGHNT and CDR2 is YYREEE (reference sequence). The CDR3 length is 14 residues. V lost 3 bases, J lost 5 bases, and 5 bases stayed unmatched. This chain's CDR3 is CASSSQGAGETQYF. The CDR3 coding sequence is TGTGCCAGCAGCTCACAGGGGGCTGGGGAGACCCAGTACTTC.

The table lists this clone with a few counts. The V call is TRBV28, the J call TRBJ2-2, with 7 bases identical to TRBD2. CDR1 is MDHEN and CDR2 is SYDVKM in the germline V gene. Unmatched junction bases numbered 7, after V lost 6 bases and J lost 0 bases. The CDR3 length is 16 residues. CDR3 in DNA: TGTGCCAGCAGGACACCCACTAGCGCGAACACCGGGGAGCTGTTTTTT. Translation gives CASRTPTSANTGELFF.

This chain connects TRBV7-9 to TRBJ1-5, with 8 bases fitting TRBD1. This CDR3 has 19 amino acids. Looked up from germline, CDR1 is SEHNR and CDR2 is FQNEAQ (reference sequence). The V gene end was trimmed by 1 base and the J gene end by 0 bases; junction bases not matched to a gene: 11. CDR3 DNA: TGTGCCAGCAGCTTAGAGGGCAGGGGGCTTCTTTATAGCAATCAGCCCCAGCATTTT. Protein product: CASSLEGRGLLYSNQPQHF.

The chain has TRBV29-1 and TRBJ1-1; TRBD1 is a possible D gene (6 bases). Trimming removed 7 bases from V and 7 bases from J, with 16 bases in between. Germline lookup yields CDR1 SQVTM and CDR2 ANQGSEA. The CDR3 length is 12 residues. The CDR3 sequence is CSAFRDTNEAFF. As DNA, the CDR3 is TGCAGCGCCTTTAGGGACACCAATGAAGCTTTCTTT.

The genes are TRBV28 and TRBJ2-5; either TRBD1 or TRBD2 may fit D (5 bases each). The CDR3 runs to 14 residues. Per germline, CDR1 MDHEN and CDR2 SYDVKM. Trimming stripped 2 bases from V and 5 bases from J, with 12 bases between. CDR3 sequence reads: CASSLGGRRETQYF. The CDR3, as DNA: TGTGCCAGCAGTTTAGGGGGAAGACGGGAGACCCAGTACTTC.

In nucleotides, the CDR3 is TGTGCCAGTAGGAGAAGCAATCAGCCCCAGCATTTT. Amino acid sequence: CASRRSNQPQHF. The V and J genes are TRBV19 and TRBJ1-5; D is uncertain. V was cut by 6 bases and J by 1 base, with 4 bases left in between. This CDR3 region has 12 residues. Germline CDR1 and CDR2: LNHDA and SQIVND (reference sequence).

J is TRBJ2-2 and V is TRBV6-5; maybe TRBD2 (6 bases). V was cut by 7 bases and J by 1 base, with 10 bases left in between. This CDR3 contains 14 residues. From germline, CDR1 is MNHEY and CDR2 SVGAGI. The CDR3 reads CASTPGVNTGELFF. For the CDR3, the DNA is TGTGCCAGCACCCCGGGGGTGAACACCGGGGAGCTGTTTTTT.

This clone came up many times. The rearrangement links TRBV2 to TRBJ2-1, with a possible D match to TRBD2 (6 bases). CDR3 size: 14 residues. The germline V gene encodes CDR1 SNHLY and CDR2 FYNNEI. V lost 6 bases to trimming and J lost 6 bases, with 15 bases between them. This CDR3 reads CASRGLSSVNEQFF. For the CDR3, the DNA is TGTGCCAGCAGGGGCCTTTCTAGCGTCAATGAGCAGTTCTTC.

This clone showed up just a few times. Within the sample, other DNA sequences also encode this same CDR3. This rearrangement joins TRBV19 to TRBJ1-5; a weak D match, TRBD1 (5 bases). Deletions cut 4 bases from V and 4 bases from J, with 8 bases between. CDR1 and CDR2 (germline): LNHDA, SQIVND (reference sequence). The CDR3 runs to 13 residues. The CDR3, as DNA: TGTGCCAGTAGTAGACAGCAAAATCAGCCCCAGCATTTT. Translating it yields CASSRQQNQPQHF.

The genes are TRBV28 and TRBJ1-4; 8 bases line up with TRBD1. J was trimmed by 6 bases and V by 7 bases; bases with no gene match: 7. The CDR3 loop spans 14 amino acids. The V gene's germline CDR1 is MDHEN and CDR2 SYDVKM. CDR3 loop: CASNSGQVDEKLFF. The CDR3 DNA follows: TGTGCCAGCAACTCGGGACAGGTAGATGAAAAACTGTTTTTT.

The J gene is TRBJ1-5, the V gene TRBV5-8; D is uncertain. V was pared by 0 bases and J by 6 bases, with 7 bases between. This CDR3 has 13 amino acids. The V gene's germline CDR1 is SGHTS and CDR2 YDEGEE. CDR3 in amino acids: CASSLGESQPQHF. CDR3 DNA: TGTGCCAGCAGCTTGGGAGAGAGTCAGCCCCAGCATTTT.